This T cell receptor beta chain was captured in a study of T cells after posttransplantation cyclophosphamide. General study results and limits: TRB clonality was highly associated with recipient CMV seropositivity and reactivation. Tissue-infiltrating T cells from skin or gut overlapped little with blood T cells. Later post-transplant blood repertoires were often dominated by donor CD8+ memory clones.

CDR1 is MNHEY, CDR2 SVGEGT, per germline. This CDR3 is built from 15 residues. With 6 bases removed from V and 3 bases from J, the gap between germline ends came to 17 bases. The related graft donor's blood sample was taken on the day of bone marrow donation. Sequenced by immunoSEQ multiplex PCR; TCRdb stores in-frame clones only, minus some. This sample carries 9,500 to 15,000 clones, none of them present only once. At least ten counts were recorded for this clone. What it binds is not known. Source material: PBMCs. V usage is TRBV6-2 or TRBV6-3 and J usage is TRBJ1-2; D may be TRBD1 (5 bases). This TCR was recovered from a woman in her thirties or forties in good health, CMV-negative, and a related stem cell transplant donor. Written as DNA, the CDR3 is TGTGCCAGCAGCCCCACCCGGGAGGGGTACTATGGCTACACCTTC. This codes for CASSPTREGYYGYTF.